The 17 T cell receptor beta chains reported below all come from one sample, sequenced in a study of cytomegalovirus exposure and HLA in healthy donors. The PCR employed 60 Vbeta primers together with 13 Jbeta primers. Method: immunoSEQ multiplex PCR; TCRdb's copy keeps in-frame clones and lacks some. The sample records some 140,000 clones, approximately 78% being singletons. Input material: PBMCs. These receptors were collected from a woman between 50 and 59 years old in good health and CMV-seropositive.

V and J are TRBV7-3 and TRBJ1-1; TRBD1 matches at 8 bases. The CDR3 contains 14 residues. Germline CDR1 and CDR2: SGHTA and FQGTGA. Germline trimming cut 9 bases from V and 0 bases from J; bases unmatched to any gene: 6. The CDR3 sequence is CASGTGSMNTEAFF. The CDR3 DNA sequence: TGTGCCAGTGGGACAGGTAGCATGAACACTGAAGCTTTCTTT.

This chain joins TRBV28 and TRBJ1-6; 8 bases agree with TRBD1. Per germline, CDR1 MDHEN and CDR2 SYDVKM. This CDR3 is 13 amino acids long. V gave up 5 bases and J gave up 13 bases; unmatched junction bases: 7. The CDR3 nucleotides read TGTGCCAGCAGTAGACCGGGACAGGTCCCCCTCCACTTT. Translation gives CASSRPGQVPLHF.

This rearrangement joins TRBV7-8 to TRBJ1-5; 12 bases agree with TRBD1. This CDR3 spans 16 amino acids. The germline CDR1 and CDR2 sequences are SGHVS and FQNEAQ. After removal of 3 bases from V and 1 base from J, the junction contained 1 base not matched to a gene. In DNA form, the CDR3 reads TGTGCCAGCAGCTTGGGGACAGGGGGCAGCAATCAGCCCCAGCATTTT. Its protein is CASSLGTGGSNQPQHF.

The chain employs TRBV27 and TRBJ1-5; 9 bases map to TRBD1. The trim removed 7 bases at V and 6 bases at J, leaving 13 bases unmatched. The CDR3 spans 16 residues. Looked up from germline, CDR1 is MNHEY and CDR2 is SMNVEV (reference sequence). CDR3 DNA sequence: TGTGCCAGCACTCAATCATGGGGACAGGGCTCTCAGCCCCAGCATTTT. The encoded protein is CASTQSWGQGSQPQHF.

This rearrangement joins TRBV9 to TRBJ2-1; D might be TRBD1 (5 bases). V gave up 4 bases and J gave up 2 bases, with 13 bases separating them. CDR1 is SGDLS, CDR2 YYNGEE, per germline. This CDR3 is 15 amino acids long. CDR3: CASSLTVGTYNEQFF. CDR3 bases: TGTGCCAGCAGCCTGACAGTGGGTACCTACAATGAGCAGTTCTTC.

This clone has just a few counts. V is TRBV6-6 and J is TRBJ1-5, with D possibly TRBD1 on 5 matching bases. This CDR3 is built from 16 residues. CDR1 is MNHNY, CDR2 SVGAGI, per germline (reference sequence). V shed 6 bases and J shed 5 bases, with 20 bases lying between them. Written as DNA, the CDR3 is TGTGCCAGCAGGCCACTAACCGGGACTTCGTATCAGCCCCAGCATTTT. Its translation: CASRPLTGTSYQPQHF.

This sequence joins TRBV28 and TRBJ1-2; 7 bases agree with TRBD1. V gave up 5 bases and J gave up 9 bases; unmatched junction bases: 12. This CDR3 spans 14 amino acids. Germline values: CDR1 MDHEN, CDR2 SYDVKM. This CDR3 reads CASSERARGSRYTF. The CDR3 nucleotides are TGTGCCAGCAGTGAAAGGGCCAGGGGGTCACGCTACACCTTC.

The chain links TRBV4-1 to TRBJ1-2; 7 nucleotides align to TRBD1. Germline V gene lookup returns CDR1 MGHRA and CDR2 YSYEKL. This CDR3 is built from 17 residues. Trimming cost V 0 bases and J 4 bases; bases outside gene matches: 11. CDR3: CASSQDVPRGPLYGYTF. The CDR3 DNA reads as TGCGCCAGCAGCCAAGATGTGCCTAGGGGGCCCCTCTATGGCTACACCTTC.

The J gene is TRBJ1-3, the V gene TRBV19, with D perhaps matching TRBD1 (6 bases). CDR1 LNHDA and CDR2 SQIVND come from the germline V gene (reference sequence). V lost 9 bases and J 10 bases, leaving 19 bases between the germline ends. The CDR3 is made up of 13 amino acids. CDR3 residues: CARRGGGVGTIYF. CDR3 nucleotide sequence: TGTGCCAGAAGAGGGGGGGGTGTTGGAACCATATATTTT. Full variable domain (rest looked up from reference TRBV19 and TRBJ1-3): DGGITQSPKYLFRKEGQNVTLSCEQNLNHDAMYWYRQDPGQGLRLIYYSQIVNDFQKGDIAEGYSVSREKKESFPLTVTSAQKNPTAFYLCARRGGGVGTIYFGEGSWLTVV.

The J gene is TRBJ2-5, the V gene TRBV5-4; TRBD2 aligns across 13 bases. Germline CDR1 is SGHNT and CDR2 is YYREEE (reference sequence). V shed 3 bases, J shed 2 bases, and the junction held 4 bases outside the gene matches. The CDR3 totals 16 residues. The CDR3 region is CASSSGLAGAQETQYF. The CDR3 DNA sequence: TGTGCCAGCAGCTCCGGACTAGCGGGGGCTCAAGAGACCCAGTACTTC.

The rearrangement joins TRBV11-2 to TRBJ1-1; 10 positions agree with TRBD1. The CDR3 sequence is 15 residues long. V lost 5 bases, J lost 3 bases, and 6 bases stayed unmatched. The germline gives CDR1 SGHAT, CDR2 FQNNGV. The CDR3 region has the DNA TGTGCCAGCAGCCCCTGGACAGGGGGGGACACTGAAGCTTTCTTT. Its protein product is CASSPWTGGDTEAFF.

V and J are TRBV7-2 and TRBJ1-2; a weak D match, TRBD1 (6 bases). Trimming took off 5 bases at V and 8 bases at J, with 18 bases between the two ends. This CDR3 spans 14 amino acids. The germline V gene encodes CDR1 SGHTA and CDR2 FQGNSA. The CDR3 protein is CASSPQPDSSGYTF. CDR3 DNA sequence: TGTGCCAGCAGCCCGCAGCCGGACAGTTCGGGCTACACCTTC.

V usage is TRBV30 and J usage is TRBJ2-7; TRBD2 aligns across 10 bases. The CDR3 runs to 14 residues. Germline V gives CDR1 GTSNPN, CDR2 SVGIG (reference sequence). V dropped 4 bases and J dropped 3; count of bases not matched to a gene: 6. The CDR3 region is CAWKVAGGRYEQYF. In nucleotides, the CDR3 is TGTGCCTGGAAGGTAGCGGGAGGTCGCTACGAGCAGTACTTC.

The chain links TRBV5-5 to TRBJ1-1, with a weak D call TRBD1 (6 bases). The germline V and J ends were trimmed by 5 bases and 2 bases, with 22 bases remaining between them. Germline CDR1 and CDR2: SGHKS and YYEKEE (reference sequence). This CDR3 has 17 residues. This chain's CDR3 is CASRLRPTGQINTEAFF. The CDR3 DNA reads as TGTGCCAGCAGACTCCGCCCGACAGGCCAAATTAACACTGAAGCTTTCTTT.

V usage is TRBV19 and J usage is TRBJ1-1; D unclear. CDR1 LNHDA and CDR2 SQIVND come from the germline V gene (reference sequence). The CDR3 runs to 12 residues. Between the trimmed V and J ends, which lost 1 base and 4 bases, there was a span of 4 bases. The CDR3 here is CASSIGLTEAFF. The CDR3 region has the DNA TGTGCCAGTAGTATAGGTCTCACTGAAGCTTTCTTT.

The V gene is TRBV29-1, the J gene TRBJ2-7; 8 nucleotides agree with TRBD1. The CDR3 totals 14 residues. The germline CDR1 and CDR2 sequences are SQVTM and ANQGSEA. The junction had 10 bases not matched to a gene; V was cut back by 5 bases and J by 4 bases. CDR3: CSVLLRGLEYEQYF. The CDR3 nucleotides are TGCAGCGTTCTCCTCAGGGGGCTAGAATACGAGCAGTACTTC.

This chain uses TRBV5-1 with TRBJ2-3, with 9 nucleotides matching TRBD1. The CDR3 has 15 amino acids. The V gene end was trimmed by 4 bases and the J gene end by 6 bases; junction bases not matched to a gene: 9. Germline lookup yields CDR1 SGHRS and CDR2 YFSETQ. CDR3 region: CASSPMGQGRDTQYF. The CDR3 bases are TGCGCCAGCAGCCCGATGGGACAGGGAAGGGATACGCAGTATTTT.